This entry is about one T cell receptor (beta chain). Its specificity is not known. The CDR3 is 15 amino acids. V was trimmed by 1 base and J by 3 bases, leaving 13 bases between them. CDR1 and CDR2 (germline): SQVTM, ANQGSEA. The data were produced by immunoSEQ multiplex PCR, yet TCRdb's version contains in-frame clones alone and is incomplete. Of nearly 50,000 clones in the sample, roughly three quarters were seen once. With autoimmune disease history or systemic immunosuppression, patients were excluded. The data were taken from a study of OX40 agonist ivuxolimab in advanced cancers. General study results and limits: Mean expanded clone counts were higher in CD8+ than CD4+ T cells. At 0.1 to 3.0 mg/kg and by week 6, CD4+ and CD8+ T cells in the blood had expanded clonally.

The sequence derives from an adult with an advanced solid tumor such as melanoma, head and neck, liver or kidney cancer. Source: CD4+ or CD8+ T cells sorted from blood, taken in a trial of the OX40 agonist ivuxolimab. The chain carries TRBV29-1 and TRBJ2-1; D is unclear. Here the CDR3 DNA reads TGCAGCGTTGAAGTCGGGTGGCTAGGCTACAATGAGCAGTTCTTC. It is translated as CSVEVGWLGYNEQFF.